These T cell receptor beta chains were read from a single sample in a study of blood T cell repertoires in COVID-19. Here immunoSEQ multiplex PCR was the method, and the copy in TCRdb shows in-frame clones only, minus some. The table shows approximately 230,000 clones, with around 89% occurring only once. The material sequenced was peripheral blood. These receptors were taken from a woman aged 25 to 39 with COVID-19, enrolled during active disease. Each CDR3 is given with its conserved first and last residue. A D gene is named only where the DNA matches it firmly. Rows may omit the clone size; those that give it use once, few, many or a size class.

cdr3_aa cdr3_nt v_call d_call clone_size j_call
CATYVAGERDTQYF TGTGCCACCTACGTAGCGGGAGAGAGAGATACGCAGTATTTT TRBV6-5 TRBD2 - TRBJ2-3
CASSLDASGAGELFF TGCGCCAGCAGCTTGGACGCTAGCGGAGCCGGGGAGCTGTTTTTT TRBV5-1 TRBD2 - TRBJ2-2
CASSSGLAGGLKNIQYF TGTGCCAGCAGTTCGGGACTAGCGGGGGGGCTTAAAAACATTCAGTACTTC TRBV7-2 TRBD2 - TRBJ2-4
CASSRGQNYGYTF TGTGCCAGCAGCCGGGGACAGAACTATGGCTACACCTTC TRBV5-4 TRBD1 few TRBJ1-2
CASSWGSGATDTQYF TGCGCCAGCAGCTGGGGTAGCGGGGCCACAGATACGCAGTATTTT TRBV5-1 TRBD2 - TRBJ2-3
CASGLETSDSYNEQFF TGTGCTAGTGGTTTGGAGACTAGCGACTCCTACAATGAGCAGTTCTTC TRBV12-5 TRBD2 - TRBJ2-1
CASSYSGRWDGYTF TGTGCCAGCAGTTACTCAGGCAGGTGGGATGGCTACACCTTC TRBV6-5 - once TRBJ1-2
CASSLVGLRVTDTQYF TGTGCCAGCAGCTTAGTTGGACTACGGGTGACAGATACGCAGTATTTT TRBV7-2 - - TRBJ2-3
CASSSTGNNEKLFF TGTGCCAGCAGCTCGACAGGAAATAATGAAAAACTGTTTTTT TRBV6-5 - - TRBJ1-4
CASSQGWERNSPLHF TGCGCCAGCAGCCAAGGGTGGGAGCGGAATTCACCCCTCCACTTT TRBV4-1 - - TRBJ1-6
CASSHDREGSEKLFF TGTGCCAGCAGTCACGACAGGGAAGGTAGTGAAAAACTGTTTTTT TRBV2 TRBD1 - TRBJ1-4
CASSLVPQRGEKLFF TGTGCCAGCAGCTTAGTCCCTCAGAGAGGTGAAAAACTGTTTTTT TRBV7-9 - - TRBJ1-4
CASSFFATNEKLFF TGTGCCAGCAGTTTTTTCGCAACTAATGAAAAACTGTTTTTT TRBV6-2/TRBV6-3 - - TRBJ1-4
CASSLQGAETQYF TGTGCCAGCAGCCTACAGGGAGCGGAGACCCAGTACTTC TRBV12-3/TRBV12-4 - - TRBJ2-5
CATSQYLTGWETQYF TGTGCCACCAGCCAGTACTTGACAGGGTGGGAGACCCAGTACTTC TRBV15 TRBD1 - TRBJ2-5
CASSPGTSGGAETQYF TGTGCCAGCAGCCCAGGGACTAGCGGGGGGGCAGAGACCCAGTACTTC TRBV6-2/TRBV6-3 TRBD2 once TRBJ2-5
CATSDSQGKKETQYF TGTGCCACCAGTGACTCACAGGGAAAAAAAGAGACCCAGTACTTC TRBV24-1 - - TRBJ2-5
CASSLEASGGQETQYF TGCGCCAGCAGCTTGGAGGCTAGCGGGGGCCAAGAGACCCAGTACTTC TRBV5-1 TRBD2 once TRBJ2-5
CASSIEGGRHGYTF TGTGCCAGTAGTATAGAGGGAGGGCGGCATGGCTACACCTTC TRBV19 - - TRBJ1-2
CASTPGTPLTEAFF TGTGCCAGCACTCCAGGGACTCCCCTGACTGAAGCTTTCTTT TRBV6-5 - - TRBJ1-1
CASSIGSSPLHF TGTGCCAGCAGTATCGGGAGCTCACCCCTCCACTTT TRBV6-5 - - TRBJ1-6
CASTPSSGANEQFF TGTGCCAGCACCCCGTCTAGTGGGGCTAATGAGCAGTTCTTC TRBV11-2 - few TRBJ2-1
CASSLLDSQQYF TGTGCCAGCAGCCTCCTTGACAGTCAGCAGTACTTC TRBV7-9 - - TRBJ2-7